This TCR beta chain was sequenced during a study of CD8+CD57+ T cells in acquired aplastic anemia. Study overall: Sorted CD4+ and CD8+ cell DNA averaged around 3.5 ug.

This clonotype showed up many times. The antigen is undetermined. The CDR3 is 14 residues long. Trimming stripped 1 base from V and 5 bases from J, with 9 bases between. Germline V lookup: CDR1 LGHNA, CDR2 YNFKEQ. The template used for profiling TCR beta VDJ and CDR3 was genomic DNA. TCRdb re-derived calls from the reads in MiXCR, one entry per CDR3 protein. This table has more than 150,000 distinct CDR3 sequences, about half appearing once. Study results and caveats: No significant patient-versus-control difference appeared in CD8+ Simpson's diversity.

Sequenced patients had shown CD8+CD57+ cell expansion by flow cytometry. Sampling of blood occurred while the patients had still received no therapy. Source material: sorted CD4+, CD8+, or CD8+CD57+ T cells (not recorded which) from PBMCs. The TCR sequence derives from a human donor with aplastic anemia. V gene TRBV4-2 combines with J gene TRBJ2-4, with D hard to call. DNA for the CDR3: TGTGCCAGCAGCCAAGGGCTTAACCAAAACATTCAGTACTTC. Its protein is CASSQGLNQNIQYF.